The 27 T cell receptor beta chains reported below all come from one sample, sequenced in a study of cytomegalovirus exposure and HLA in healthy donors. Use of 60 Vbeta and 13 Jbeta primers characterized the PCR. Assay: immunoSEQ multiplex PCR; the TCRdb copy retains only in-frame clones and omits some. The table lists around 120,000 clones. Sequencing was carried out using PBMCs. The receptors originated from a man between 18 and 29 years old in good health and CMV-seronegative.

This sequence joins TRBV28 and TRBJ1-2; possibly TRBD1 for D (5 bases). With 4 bases removed from V and 3 bases from J, the gap between germline ends came to 9 bases. CDR1 and CDR2 (germline): MDHEN, SYDVKM. This CDR3 region has 13 residues. As DNA, the CDR3 is TGTGCCAGCAGTTCCCCGGGGGACTATGGCTACACCTTC. Amino acids: CASSSPGDYGYTF.

The J gene is TRBJ2-2, the V gene TRBV11-2; 7 nucleotides align to TRBD1. In germline, CDR1 is SGHAT, CDR2 FQNNGV. V trimming: 1 base; J trimming: 0 bases; junction bases outside the gene matches: 5. The CDR3 has 17 residues. CDR3 coding DNA: TGTGCCAGCAGCTTAGCGGCCAGGGGGTCGAACACCGGGGAGCTGTTTTTT. Translation gives CASSLAARGSNTGELFF.

The V call is TRBV28, the J call TRBJ2-7, with 7 bases that match TRBD1. CDR1 is MDHEN, CDR2 SYDVKM, per germline. CDR3 length: 14 amino acids. Losses at the gene ends were 1 base for V and 3 bases for J; bases not matched to a gene: 3. Written as DNA, the CDR3 is TGTGCCAGCAGTTTATCGGCAGGGGGCTACGAGCAGTACTTC. Translated, it gives CASSLSAGGYEQYF.

V and J are TRBV2 and TRBJ2-7, with D tentatively TRBD1 (5 bases). The V end lost 3 bases, the J end lost 4 bases, and 13 bases lay between the germline ends. This CDR3 comprises 14 residues. Germline-derived CDR1 and CDR2 are SNHLY and FYNNEI. Here the CDR3 DNA reads TGTGCCAGCAGTGATCGGCAGGGCCTTTACGAGCAGTACTTC. Its protein product is CASSDRQGLYEQYF. Supplemented by reference TRBV2 and TRBJ2-7, the full variable domain reads EPEVTQTPSHQVTQMGQEVILRCVPISNHLYFYWYRQILGQKVEFLVSFYNNEISEKSEIFDDQFSVERPDGSNFTLKIRSTKLEDSAMYFCASSDRQGLYEQYFGPGTRLTVT.

The rearrangement joins TRBV27 to TRBJ2-7; 8 nucleotides align to TRBD1. The germline gives CDR1 MNHEY, CDR2 SMNVEV (reference sequence). With 6 bases clipped from V and 3 bases from J, the junction kept 10 bases outside the gene matches. CDR3 length equals 15 residues. Here the CDR3 DNA reads TGTGCCAGCAGCCCGGGACAGGACATTCTCTACGAGCAGTACTTC. This sequence encodes CASSPGQDILYEQYF.

The rearrangement links TRBV12-5 to TRBJ1-3; D ambiguous. Between the trimmed V and J ends, which lost 4 bases and 0 bases, there was a span of 4 bases. CDR3 length: 13 residues. Germline V gene sequence: CDR1 LGHNT, CDR2 FRNRAP. DNA for the CDR3: TGTGCTAGTGGTTCAATCTCTGGAAACACCATATATTTT. Translated: CASGSISGNTIYF.

The chain carries TRBV19 and TRBJ1-2, with TRBD1 identical over 10 bases. CDR3 length: 15 residues. The ends lost 4 bases at V and 4 bases at J; junction bases unmatched: 6. Looked up from germline, CDR1 is LNHDA and CDR2 is SQIVND (reference sequence). The CDR3, as DNA: TGTGCCAGTAGTAGGAAAGGGACAGGGGTCTATGGCTACACCTTC. This translates into CASSRKGTGVYGYTF.

This chain links TRBV28 with TRBJ2-7; 9 positions agree with TRBD2. This CDR3 spans 15 amino acids. J was trimmed by 0 bases and V by 0 bases; bases with no gene match: 0. CDR1 and CDR2 (germline): MDHEN, SYDVKM. The CDR3 bases are TGTGCCAGCAGTTTATGGACTAGCGGCTCCTACGAGCAGTACTTC. Amino acid sequence: CASSLWTSGSYEQYF.

The V and J genes are TRBV4-1 and TRBJ1-5; D gene unclear. Between the trimmed V and J ends, which lost 0 bases and 1 base, there was a span of 10 bases. This CDR3 comprises 16 residues. The germline gives CDR1 MGHRA, CDR2 YSYEKL. As DNA, the CDR3 is TGCGCCAGCAGCCAAGATACGGCGGGAAGCAATCAGCCCCAGCATTTT. Residues: CASSQDTAGSNQPQHF.

Written as DNA, the CDR3 is TGTGCCAGCAGCCGCGGACAGTACCAAGAGACCCAGTACTTC. Its translation is CASSRGQYQETQYF. V usage is TRBV7-8 and J usage is TRBJ2-5; D is possibly TRBD1 (6 bases). This CDR3 has 14 amino acids. Trimming removed 5 bases from V and 0 bases from J, with 10 bases in between. Germline values: CDR1 SGHVS, CDR2 FQNEAQ.

The chain has TRBV9 and TRBJ2-1, with TRBD2 as a possible D gene (6 bases). Germline-derived CDR1 and CDR2 are SGDLS and YYNGEE. The CDR3 has 14 residues. V dropped 0 bases and J dropped 8 bases, with 12 bases sitting between them. For the CDR3, the DNA is TGTGCCAGCAGCGTAGGGGACTTTAGAGATGAGCAGTTCTTC. Protein: CASSVGDFRDEQFF.

This chain links TRBV6-1 with TRBJ2-7; D is perhaps TRBD2 (6 bases). With 11 bases removed from V and 7 bases from J, the gap between germline ends came to 24 bases. The CDR3 is 14 residues long. CDR1 is MNHNS, CDR2 SASEGT, per germline. The CDR3 sequence is CAFGRDPLGREQYF. The CDR3 DNA follows: TGTGCCTTCGGGCGAGACCCTTTAGGGAGGGAGCAGTACTTC.

This sequence joins TRBV27 and TRBJ2-3, with TRBD2 identical over 10 bases. Germline V gene data show CDR1 as MNHEY and CDR2 as SMNVEV (reference sequence). The CDR3 runs to 15 residues. Trimming took 7 bases from V and 3 from J; bases not matched to a gene: 7. CDR3 DNA: TGTGCCAGCATAGGACTAGCGGAAAAAACAGATACGCAGTATTTT. Translated, it gives CASIGLAEKTDTQYF.

This clone is identified as medium-sized from frequency. The sample has other DNA sequences that encode this CDR3 too. This rearrangement joins TRBV6-1 to TRBJ1-5; 7 bases align to TRBD1. From germline, CDR1 is MNHNS and CDR2 SASEGT. The junction had 4 bases not matched to a gene; V was cut back by 1 base and J by 4 bases. CDR3 length equals 15 residues. The CDR3 DNA reads as TGTGCCAGCAGTGAAGAGGGACAGCCAAATCAGCCCCAGCATTTT. It encodes CASSEEGQPNQPQHF.

The rearrangement joins TRBV5-1 to TRBJ2-7; 7 nucleotides align to TRBD1. This CDR3 region has 14 residues. Trimming cost V 4 bases and J 3 bases; bases outside gene matches: 7. Per germline, CDR1 SGHRS and CDR2 YFSETQ. CDR3 sequence reads: CASSRDSVNYEQYF. Written as DNA, the CDR3 is TGCGCCAGCAGCAGGGACAGTGTAAACTACGAGCAGTACTTC.

The chain links TRBV5-6 to TRBJ2-7; 7 nucleotides match TRBD1. CDR1 SGHDT and CDR2 YYEEEE come from the germline V gene. The V gene end was trimmed by 1 base and the J gene end by 3 bases; junction bases not matched to a gene: 4. This CDR3 is 14 amino acids long. CDR3 DNA sequence: TGTGCCAGCAGCTTGCCGGACAGGTTCTACGAGCAGTACTTC. This sequence encodes CASSLPDRFYEQYF.

The V call is TRBV25-1, the J call TRBJ2-3; weak D call: TRBD2 (5 bases). V dropped 5 bases and J dropped 2 bases, with 14 bases sitting between them. Germline V lookup: CDR1 MGHDK, CDR2 SYGVNS. The CDR3 has 15 residues. CDR3 region: CASSLVADYTDTQYF. As DNA, the CDR3 is TGTGCCAGCAGTCTGGTAGCAGACTACACAGATACGCAGTATTTT.

V and J are TRBV7-8 and TRBJ2-7, with D unclear. This CDR3 has 12 residues. CDR1 and CDR2 from the germline V gene are SGHVS and FQNEAQ. V was pared by 10 bases and J by 5 bases, with 15 bases between. The CDR3, as DNA: TGTGCCACCCGGTCCCCTGAGGACGAGCAGTACTTC. It translates to CATRSPEDEQYF. Full variable domain (remainder filled in from reference TRBV7-8 and TRBJ2-7): GAGVSQSPRYKVAKRGQDVALRCDPISGHVSLFWYQQALGQGPEFLTYFQNEAQLDKSGLPSDRFFAERPEGSVSTLKIQRTQQEDSAVYLCATRSPEDEQYFGPGTRLTVT.

V gene TRBV29-1 combines with J gene TRBJ2-7, with 7 positions matching TRBD1. This CDR3 contains 12 residues. The V and J ends lost 4 bases and 7 bases, in that order; junction bases with no gene match: 7. CDR1 is SQVTM, CDR2 ANQGSEA, per germline. The CDR3 here is CSVGQGGGEQYF. In DNA, the CDR3 is TGCAGCGTTGGACAGGGTGGGGGTGAGCAGTACTTC.

As DNA, the CDR3 is TGTGCCATCAGTGAAGGGACGGGGGGGGACACCGGGGAGCTGTTTTTT. Protein product: CAISEGTGGDTGELFF. The V and J genes are TRBV10-3 and TRBJ2-2; the match to TRBD2 covers 8 bases. J was trimmed by 3 bases and V by 3 bases; bases with no gene match: 6. Looked up from germline, CDR1 is ENHRY and CDR2 is SYGVKD. This CDR3 spans 16 amino acids.

This chain links TRBV25-1 with TRBJ1-2; D perhaps matches TRBD1 (5 bases). Trimming shortened V by 8 bases and J by 1 base, and 11 bases separated the two germline ends. The CDR3 has 13 amino acids. CDR1 and CDR2 (germline): MGHDK, SYGVNS. The CDR3 sequence: CASSTDYNYGYTF. The CDR3 nucleotides read TGTGCCAGCTCGACAGATTATAACTATGGCTACACCTTC.

The rearrangement links TRBV5-1 to TRBJ2-1; maybe TRBD1 (6 bases). Germline CDR1 is SGHRS and CDR2 is YFSETQ. Trimming pared 6 bases from V and 4 bases from J, leaving 11 bases between. There are 13 residues in the CDR3. Written as DNA, the CDR3 is TGCGCCAGCACTCGGCAGGGGTACAATGAGCAGTTCTTC. Protein: CASTRQGYNEQFF.

The V and J genes are TRBV2 and TRBJ2-7; TRBD2 matches 14 bases. The V gene's germline CDR1 is SNHLY and CDR2 FYNNEI. The CDR3 has 12 residues. V lost 8 bases to trimming and J lost 11 bases; unmatched junction nucleotides: 5. The CDR3 protein is CASRGLAGGEYF. CDR3 in DNA: TGTGCCAGCCGCGGACTAGCGGGAGGAGAGTACTTC. Filled out from reference TRBV2 and TRBJ2-7, the complete variable domain reads EPEVTQTPSHQVTQMGQEVILRCVPISNHLYFYWYRQILGQKVEFLVSFYNNEISEKSEIFDDQFSVERPDGSNFTLKIRSTKLEDSAMYFCASRGLAGGEYFGPGTRLTVT.

The chain carries TRBV9 and TRBJ2-5; 8 positions agree with TRBD1. The J call may be mistaken, given a closer DNA end match to TRBJ2-7. The CDR3 runs to 17 residues. Germline assignment: CDR1 SGDLS and CDR2 YYNGEE. This chain's CDR3 is CASSVEPGQGEYYEQYF. CDR3 sequence (DNA): TGTGCCAGCAGCGTAGAACCCGGACAGGGAGAATACTACGAGCAGTACTTC.

This chain connects TRBV6-5 to TRBJ1-2; D not resolved. V was shortened by 6 bases and J by 3 bases, with 11 bases between the two germline ends. Germline-derived CDR1 and CDR2 are MNHEY and SVGAGI. The CDR3 spans 13 residues. CDR3 nucleotides: TGTGCCAGCAGGAGGGAGGTAGACTATGGCTACACCTTC. Its protein is CASRREVDYGYTF.

This sequence joins TRBV7-8 and TRBJ2-1, with 8 bases fitting TRBD2. The V gene's germline CDR1 is SGHVS and CDR2 FQNEAQ. The J segment lost 4 bases and the V segment lost 1 base, leaving 12 bases of the junction unmatched. CDR3 length: 18 residues. CDR3 DNA sequence: TGTGCCAGCAGCTTAGAAGGATCGCGGGGGGCCAGATACAATGAGCAGTTCTTC. Protein sequence: CASSLEGSRGARYNEQFF.

The rearrangement links TRBV19 to TRBJ2-3, with a weak D call TRBD2 (5 bases). Germline V lookup: CDR1 LNHDA, CDR2 SQIVND (reference sequence). Trimming stripped 6 bases from V and 0 bases from J, with 16 bases between. The CDR3 consists of 16 residues. In DNA form, the CDR3 reads TGTGCCAGTAGGGCCCGGGGTGTTCCTAGCACAGATACGCAGTATTTT. This translates into CASRARGVPSTDTQYF.